The 23 T cell receptor beta chains below all came from one sample that was sequenced in a study of T cell responses to AZD1222 COVID-19 vaccine. The assay was immunoSEQ multiplex PCR, and TCRdb's table has in-frame clones only and misses some. Among some 110,000 clones listed, about 80% were seen once. The source was peripheral blood, collected on day 0 of AZD1222 vaccination. Every receptor here comes from an adult in good health.

The rearrangement links TRBV4-2 to TRBJ2-7, with D perhaps TRBD2 (5 bases). V was trimmed by 0 bases and J by 4 bases, leaving 13 bases between them. The CDR3 is made up of 15 amino acids. Germline V gene sequence: CDR1 LGHNA, CDR2 YNFKEQ. CDR3 nucleotides: TGTGCCAGCAGCCAAGATCTAGCAGGCGGGTACGAGCAGTACTTC. It is translated as CASSQDLAGGYEQYF.

This chain uses TRBV5-4 with TRBJ1-1; 7 bases fit TRBD1. The CDR3 spans 15 residues. V dropped 4 bases and J dropped 0; count of bases not matched to a gene: 6. Germline assignment: CDR1 SGHNT and CDR2 YYREEE (reference sequence). The CDR3 reads CASSPMTGMNTEAFF. CDR3 coding DNA: TGTGCCAGCAGCCCGATGACAGGGATGAACACTGAAGCTTTCTTT.

This clone was picked up one time. The V and J genes are TRBV7-3 and TRBJ1-3; no clear D. CDR1 is SGHTA and CDR2 is FQGTGA in the germline V gene. This CDR3 contains 15 residues. Trimming removed 0 bases from V and 7 bases from J, with 13 bases in between. CDR3 sequence (DNA): TGTGCCAGCAGCTTAACCGGAGCATCGGGCAACACCATATATTTT. This codes for CASSLTGASGNTIYF.

This chain joins TRBV7-2 and TRBJ1-1, with 9 bases identical to TRBD1. Germline trimming cut 1 base from V and 11 bases from J; bases unmatched to any gene: 8. The CDR3 consists of 14 residues. Germline CDR1 reads SGHTA; CDR2 reads FQGNSA. CDR3 sequence reads: CASSLGTGAKRAFF. The CDR3 DNA follows: TGTGCCAGCAGCTTAGGGACAGGGGCCAAACGGGCTTTCTTT.

This rearrangement joins TRBV9 to TRBJ1-2; a possible D gene is TRBD1 (6 bases). The CDR3 consists of 15 residues. With 4 bases removed from V and 13 bases from J, the gap between germline ends came to 26 bases. Germline V gives CDR1 SGDLS, CDR2 YYNGEE. The CDR3 DNA is TGTGCCAGCAGCCCCTCCCCACAGGGAATGAGGTTGCTCACCTTC. Its translation is CASSPSPQGMRLLTF.

The V and J genes are TRBV9 and TRBJ1-1; 7 positions match TRBD1. The V gene's germline CDR1 is SGDLS and CDR2 YYNGEE. This CDR3 is built from 16 residues. Trimming removed 3 bases from V and 1 base from J; junction bases left unmatched: 9. As DNA, the CDR3 is TGTGCCAGCAGCGGCCGACAGGGTCGGACGAACACTGAAGCTTTCTTT. Residues: CASSGRQGRTNTEAFF.

The chain uses TRBV5-8 and TRBJ2-3, with 8 bases lining up with TRBD1. This CDR3 has 15 amino acids. Per germline, CDR1 SGHTS and CDR2 YDEGEE. V lost 4 bases to trimming and J lost 4 bases; unmatched junction nucleotides: 8. The CDR3 sequence is CASSAGQGAADTQYF. The DNA for the CDR3 is TGTGCCAGCAGCGCAGGACAGGGTGCAGCAGATACGCAGTATTTT.

This chain links TRBV14 with TRBJ1-1, with D tentatively TRBD1 (6 bases). The CDR3 extends over 13 amino acids. Deletions cut 6 bases from V and 3 bases from J, with 11 bases between. CDR1 is SGHDN and CDR2 is FVKESK in the germline V gene. The CDR3 DNA sequence: TGTGCCAGCAGTCAGGGGAGGGACACTGAAGCTTTCTTT. It encodes CASSQGRDTEAFF. Based on the CDR3 plus reference TRBV14 and TRBJ1-1, the full variable domain is EAGVTQFPSHSVIEKGQTVTLRCDPISGHDNLYWYRRVMGKEIKFLLHFVKESKQDESGMPNNRFLAERTGGTYSTLKVQPAELEDSGVYFCASSQGRDTEAFFGQGTRLTVV.

This chain joins TRBV5-1 and TRBJ2-1; maybe TRBD2 (5 bases). This CDR3 contains 14 residues. V shed 4 bases and J shed 4 bases, with 12 bases lying between them. Germline V CDR1 and CDR2: SGHRS, YFSETQ. CDR3 sequence reads: CASSLAEIYNEQFF. Written as DNA, the CDR3 is TGCGCCAGCAGCCTAGCAGAAATATACAATGAGCAGTTCTTC.

This clone turned up a few times. The rearrangement links TRBV15 to TRBJ1-1; 8 nucleotides align to TRBD1. Germline V lookup: CDR1 LNHNV, CDR2 YYDKDF (reference sequence). The junction had 8 bases not matched to a gene; V was cut back by 5 bases and J by 6 bases. The CDR3 spans 14 residues. The CDR3 DNA sequence: TGTGCCACCAGCCCTGACAGGGGAATTCCTGAAGCTTTCTTT. Translated, it gives CATSPDRGIPEAFF.

The rearrangement links TRBV18 to TRBJ1-2; D is unclear. The V gene lost 0 bases and the J gene lost 6 bases, with 5 bases spanning the gap. CDR3 length: 12 amino acids. CDR1 is KGHSH, CDR2 LQKENI, per germline. The CDR3 protein is CASSPPANGYTF. In DNA form, the CDR3 reads TGTGCCAGCTCACCACCGGCGAATGGCTACACCTTC.

The rearrangement joins TRBV18 to TRBJ2-7; the D gene is possibly TRBD1 (5 bases). The germline V gene encodes CDR1 KGHSH and CDR2 LQKENI. The CDR3 totals 13 residues. The V end lost 4 bases, the J end lost 3 bases, and 10 bases lay between the germline ends. This chain's CDR3 is CASSRDSLYEQYF. CDR3 nucleotide sequence: TGTGCCAGCTCACGAGACAGCCTCTACGAGCAGTACTTC.

The chain combines TRBV7-9 with TRBJ2-7; D not resolved. This CDR3 region has 14 residues. Germline V gene data show CDR1 as SEHNR and CDR2 as FQNEAQ (reference sequence). V gave up 2 bases and J gave up 1 base, with 9 bases separating them. DNA of the CDR3: TGTGCCAGCAGCTTAAGAGGAGATTCCTACGAGCAGTACTTC. Translating gives CASSLRGDSYEQYF.

This clone was counted between two and nine times. The rearrangement uses TRBV27 and TRBJ1-3; the D gene is possibly TRBD1 (5 bases). V was clipped by 5 bases and J by 2 bases, with 16 bases between them. The CDR3 is made up of 16 amino acids. Germline values: CDR1 MNHEY, CDR2 SMNVEV (reference sequence). CDR3 nucleotides: TGTGCCAGCAGTCCTCAGGGCCCTGGCGCTGGAAACACCATATATTTT. This gives the protein CASSPQGPGAGNTIYF.

The V and J genes are TRBV28 and TRBJ1-2; 7 bases agree with TRBD1. Germline CDR1 is MDHEN and CDR2 is SYDVKM. V trimming: 9 bases; J trimming: 8 bases; junction bases outside the gene matches: 9. The CDR3 contains 12 residues. CDR3 amino acids: CASFTGDRGYTF. The CDR3 nucleotides read TGTGCCAGTTTCACAGGGGACCGGGGCTACACCTTC.

The chain has TRBV7-2 and TRBJ2-1, with D perhaps being TRBD1 or TRBD2 (5 bases each). The CDR3 extends over 15 amino acids. CDR1 is SGHTA, CDR2 FQGNSA, per germline. V was pared by 2 bases and J by 7 bases, with 15 bases between. Here the CDR3 DNA reads TGTGCCAGCAGCTTAAGGCGGGCAGGGATGAATGAGCAGTTCTTC. Translating gives CASSLRRAGMNEQFF.

This sequence joins TRBV7-2 and TRBJ2-7; TRBD2 might be the D (5 bases). The CDR3 runs to 14 residues. CDR1 and CDR2 (germline): SGHTA, FQGNSA. V lost 5 bases to trimming and J lost 3 bases, with 14 bases between them. For the CDR3, the DNA is TGTGCCAGCAGCCCCCAATCTAGCAGCTACGAGCAGTACTTC. It encodes CASSPQSSSYEQYF. The variable domain in full, completed from reference TRBV7-2 and TRBJ2-7, reads GAGVSQSPSNKVTEKGKDVELRCDPISGHTALYWYRQSLGQGLEFLIYFQGNSAPDKSGLPSDRFSAERTGGSVSTLTIQRTQQEDSAVYLCASSPQSSSYEQYFGPGTRLTVT.

V is TRBV28 and J is TRBJ2-4; TRBD1 agrees at 10 bases. V gave up 4 bases and J gave up 5 bases; unmatched junction bases: 8. CDR1 and CDR2 (germline): MDHEN, SYDVKM. This CDR3 contains 16 residues. CDR3 coding DNA: TGTGCCAGCAGTTCCTCCGGGACAGGGGAAGAAAACATTCAGTACTTC. Translation: CASSSSGTGEENIQYF.

The chain joins TRBV30 to TRBJ1-2; D possibly corresponds to TRBD1 (6 bases). CDR3 length: 11 residues. The V and J ends lost 0 bases and 8 bases respectively, with 7 bases between them. CDR1 GTSNPN and CDR2 SVGIG come from the germline V gene (reference sequence). The CDR3 nucleotides read TGTGCCTGGAGTGTAGGGGGGGGCTACACCTTC. Residues: CAWSVGGGYTF.

The chain carries TRBV13 and TRBJ2-2; D perhaps matches TRBD1 (5 bases). Germline loops: CDR1 PRHDT, CDR2 FYEKMQ (reference sequence). The CDR3 runs to 15 residues. The V end lost 1 base, the J end lost 8 bases, and 14 bases lay between the germline ends. CDR3 in amino acids: CASSLAQGRPGELFF. The DNA for the CDR3 is TGTGCCAGCAGCTTAGCCCAGGGTCGTCCGGGGGAGCTGTTTTTT.

The rearrangement joins TRBV24-1 to TRBJ2-1; D possibly corresponds to TRBD1 (6 bases). Trimming pared 4 bases from V and 14 bases from J, leaving 14 bases between. The CDR3 covers 12 residues. The germline CDR1 and CDR2 sequences are KGHDR and SFDVKD. CDR3 coding DNA: TGTGCCACCAGTGAGCAGACAGGACTGGAGTTCTTC. It specifies CATSEQTGLEFF.

This rearrangement joins TRBV5-4 to TRBJ2-7; no definite D call. The CDR3 sequence is 13 residues long. CDR1 and CDR2 (germline): SGHNT, YYREEE (reference sequence). V lost 5 bases and J lost 6, with 15 bases in between. CDR3 amino acids: CASRSMELVEQYF. In DNA form, the CDR3 reads TGTGCCAGCAGATCGATGGAGCTCGTCGAGCAGTACTTC.

V usage is TRBV2 and J usage is TRBJ1-5; D is undetermined. This CDR3 contains 14 residues. The germline V gene encodes CDR1 SNHLY and CDR2 FYNNEI. V was cut by 6 bases and J by 1 base, with 10 bases left in between. For the CDR3, the DNA is TGTGCCAGCAGGGCAGAACTAAGCAATCAGCCCCAGCATTTT. Protein product: CASRAELSNQPQHF.